This is a list of T cell receptor beta chains from one sample in a study of cytomegalovirus exposure and HLA in healthy donors. Data came from immunoSEQ multiplex PCR; TCRdb stores just in-frame clones and leaves some out. The repertoire holds a few hundred thousand clones, with 90% as singletons. Sample: PBMCs. These receptors originate from a woman under 30 in good health and CMV-seronegative. Each CDR3 is given with its conserved first and last residue. Expanded clones get a size class; other rows say once, few or many, or leave the size out.

clone size,V gene,CDR3 protein
.,TRBV15,CATSSEAGGYNEQFF
.,TRBV18,CASSQLGTPADDQPQHF
.,TRBV28,CASRRGTEAFF
.,TRBV7-9,CASSLKTGSSSGNTIYF
.,TRBV7-8,CASSLTGNTEAFF
.,TRBV6-4,CASSELAGGPYNEQFF
.,TRBV7-8,CASSTDSFATEAFF
.,TRBV4-1,CASSRTSGGLSGANVLTF
.,TRBV5-8,CASRPVGAGHGPQHF
.,TRBV5-6,CASSFLRTAGNTEAFF
.,TRBV2,CASSEARTYRQGAFRSPLHF
.,TRBV2,CASKDVAGYNSPLHF
.,TRBV2,CASSEGQVNQPQHF
.,TRBV29-1,CSVGTNYGYTF
.,TRBV19,CASTFSRGPTNEKLFF
.,TRBV5-4,CASSLGNYGYTF
.,TRBV5-6,CASSLNGAGADTQYF
once,TRBV18,CASSPPTGETQYF
.,TRBV4-1,CASSQTILAGTGELFF
.,TRBV6-5,CASSGTKNTEAFF
.,TRBV4-3,CASSQVGGGPQHNEQFF
.,TRBV10-3,CAIRAENTEAFF
.,TRBV7-6,CASSFQGASGTDTQYF
.,TRBV28,CASSLSETQYF
.,TRBV19,CASSIGLAGVMNF
.,TRBV19,CASSAGQGQETQYF
.,TRBV7-9,CASSSRTGVNTGELFF
.,TRBV7-6,CASSFGGGVGYEQFF
.,TRBV6-5,CASSPTGNGNTIYF
.,TRBV6-6,CASNTGWASEKLFF
.,TRBV11-2,CASSLSVETGELFF
.,TRBV30,CAWSHRGNQPQHF
.,TRBV19,CASSTGTEQYF
.,TRBV29-1,CSVALPSSYEQYF
few,TRBV9,CASSVDRDYGYTF
.,TRBV4-1,CASSQETQLAGVNYEQYF
.,TRBV28,CASSRTGTGRNYGYTF
once,TRBV6-5,CASSYQGGNTIYF
.,TRBV5-1,CASSLVAGAEETQYF
.,TRBV5-1,CASSSDRGYNSPLHF
.,TRBV27,CASSSPRSEKLFF
.,TRBV19,CASSKAGTGGTEAFF
once,TRBV9,CASSAAGGTDTGELFF
.,TRBV9,CASSVGQAASYEQYF
once,TRBV28,CASRTTGMDYGYTF
.,TRBV9,CASSVVGGFSGNTIYF